This TCR beta chain was profiled in a study of immune heterogeneity within non-small cell lung tumors. Study information: Tumor histology was classified as squamous cell carcinoma in several cases, non-squamous carcinoma in fewer than 12 and not otherwise specified in 1. Study-wide results and caveats: Recurrence of identical dominant CDR3 beta clonotypes was observed across tumor sites within a patient, alongside site-unique high-frequency clones.

This clonotype was observed a few times. What it binds is not known. The TCR beta CDR3 region underwent multiplex PCR amplification with 32 V and 13 J primers. From the multiplex PCR reads, TCRdb called clonotypes with MiXCR, one entry per CDR3 protein. The repertoire holds about 5,600 distinct CDR3 sequences, roughly a sixth seen once, with approximately 3.5% in the top ten. From germline, CDR1 is SNHLY and CDR2 FYNNEI. V lost 8 bases and J lost 6; bases outside the gene matches: 11. The CDR3 loop spans 16 amino acids. The starting template was genomic DNA from bulk tumor, roughly 610 ng per sample. From each primary tumor, several far-apart biopsies were obtained during surgery. Untreated, newly diagnosed non-small cell lung cancer patients underwent curative surgery.

The sequence was obtained from a man in his forties with non-small cell lung cancer. This chain links TRBV2 with TRBJ2-5, with 14 bases aligning to TRBD2. The sample comprised lung tumor tissue. As DNA, the CDR3 is TGTGCCAGCGGACTAGCGGGAGGAGGGGGGAGGAAGACCCAGTACTTC. Translated, it gives CASGLAGGGGRKTQYF.